Included here is one T cell receptor (beta chain) sequence, with context. Its antigen is unidentified. Described time point: newly diagnosed, previously untreated cHL patient sample. Purified CD4+ T cells were obtained from thawed PBMCs through magnetic negative selection. The sample originates from a study of PD-1 blockade in classical Hodgkin lymphoma. Repertoires were generated with immunoSEQ multiplex PCR, while TCRdb's copy carries only in-frame clones and drops some. This sample carries fewer than 25,000 clones, 90% to 95% of them seen once, and the ten largest clones take over 0.4%. Germline V gene lookup returns CDR1 SGHTA and CDR2 FQGNSA. V lost 5 bases and J 4 bases, leaving 9 bases between the germline ends. This CDR3 spans 13 amino acids. Broader study findings: Lower baseline TCR diversity was reported for newly diagnosed patients than for healthy donors.

The receptor's source is a human donor with classical Hodgkin lymphoma. Source material: CD4+ T cells from blood. The chain has TRBV7-2 and TRBJ1-5, with D perhaps TRBD1 (6 bases). The CDR3 nucleotides are TGTGCCAGCAGCCCGGACAGAAATCAGCCCCAGCATTTT. This translates into CASSPDRNQPQHF.